This T cell receptor beta chain was sequenced during a study of T cell responses to AZD1222 COVID-19 vaccine (dated by TCRdb to about 2021). Study-wide context: TCR sequencing covered about 230 trial participants: about 210 given two doses of AZD1222 and around 25 given two doses of MenACWY control vaccine. Trial participants were enrolled by age into subgroups of 18-55, 56-69 and 70-plus years, and around 150, 29 and 61 TCR-sequenced participants, respectively, were included in these subgroups. The full study reports these points: Vaccine-associated CD4 TCRs spanned the whole spike protein, with dominant responses in regions 160-218 and 743-854. Participants were mostly white British and included more females than males, and it was suggested by the authors that clonal diversity may have been underestimated. Because no day 14 peak-response samples were available, repertoires were characterized only after the peak T cell response. Conclusions about previously exposed vaccinees are limited because only six or seven AZD1222 recipients were SARS-CoV-2 seropositive at baseline. Nearly half of unique spike-specific TCRs reportedly recognized epitopes outside regions mutated in the B.1.351 and B.1.1.7 variants. The 56-69-year group was small, and its depth increase did not reach significance, likely because of low power. After two AZD1222 doses, both the breadth and the depth of spike-specific TCRs were significantly higher than at day 0 and than in MenACWY recipients.

The germline V gene (reference sequence) yields LNHDA for CDR1 and SQIVND for CDR2. V loses 4 bases at its end and J loses 2 bases; junction bases beyond the gene matches: 2. From cysteine to phenylalanine, the CDR3 is 14 amino acids long. Only the CDR3 DNA is retained, 42 bases long and in frame from the first base. The CDR3 regions of human TCRbeta chains were analyzed by immunosequencing. In the original analysis: Repertoire TCRs were checked for matches against a reference library of SARS-CoV-2-specific TCRs that had been generated using the MIRA antigen-specificity platform. Breadth meant the fraction of unique TCRs that were SARS-CoV-2-associated, whereas depth meant the fraction of total T cells that were SARS-CoV-2-associated. Using the MIRA data, every spike-specific TCR was mapped to the spike region that the TCR reacted to and assigned to either a CD4 or a CD8 class. Log10-transformed breadth and depth values were compared by one-way ANOVA with Sidak's multiple comparisons tests. Not all clones reach the TCRdb copy of this immuneACCESS table, which keeps in-frame sequences only. Checked studies attribute under half of the gap to unresolved V genes and leave the rest unexplained. The DNA was the basis for D and trimming; V, J and clone size are from that table. Recorded for this sample are 150,000 to 250,000 clones; approximately 90% of them occurred a single time. The leading ten clones occupy 3% to 4% of the sample.

About this clone: There is no known antigen for this receptor. Base qualities are not recorded, but no much larger clone differs from it by a single base.

The time point tag for this specimen amounts to: about 28 days (+/-7) after the second vaccine dose. AZD1222 recipients whose second dose came at about 4 weeks and those whose second dose came at about 12 weeks were combined into one group, since spike-specific TCR depth and breadth did not differ between the two schedules. The vaccinee samples were drawn from two UK trials, COV001 and COV002, one of which was a single-blind randomized controlled phase 2/3 trial testing AZD1222 (ChAdOx1 nCoV-19) in healthy adults. For TCRbeta chain sequencing, PBMC samples from trial participants were taken at day 0 and at day 28 after the second dose.

The sample was peripheral blood, taken 28 days after the second AZD1222 dose. This clonotype was sampled from an adult who received the AZD1222 COVID-19 vaccine. The sequence is built from TRBV19 and TRBJ1-3, with 7 central nucleotides matching TRBD1. The CDR3 protein is CASSTTGAGNTIYF. In nucleotide form, the sequence is TGTGCCAGTAGTACCACAGGGGCTGGAAACACCATATATTTT.